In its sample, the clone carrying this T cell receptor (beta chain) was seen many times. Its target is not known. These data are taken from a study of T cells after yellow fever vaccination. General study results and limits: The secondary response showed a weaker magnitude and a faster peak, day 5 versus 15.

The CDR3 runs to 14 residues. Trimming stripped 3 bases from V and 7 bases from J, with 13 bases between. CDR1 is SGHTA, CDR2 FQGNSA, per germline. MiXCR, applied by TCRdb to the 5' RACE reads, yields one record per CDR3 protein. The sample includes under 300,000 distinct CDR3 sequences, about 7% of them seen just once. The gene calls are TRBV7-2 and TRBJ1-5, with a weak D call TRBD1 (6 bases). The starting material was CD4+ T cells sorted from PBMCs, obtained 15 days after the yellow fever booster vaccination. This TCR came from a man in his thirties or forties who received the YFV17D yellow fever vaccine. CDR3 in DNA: TGTGCCAGCAGCTTTGGGGGGGCTGGACAGCCCCAGCATTTT. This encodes CASSFGGAGQPQHF. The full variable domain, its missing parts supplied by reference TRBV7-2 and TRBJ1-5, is GAGVSQSPSNKVTEKGKDVELRCDPISGHTALYWYRQSLGQGLEFLIYFQGNSAPDKSGLPSDRFSAERTGGSVSTLTIQRTQQEDSAVYLCASSFGGAGQPQHFGDGTRLSIL.